The rows below give T cell receptor beta chains drawn from one sample of a study of cytotoxic CD8 clonotypes in ibrutinib-treated CLL. The protocol was immunoSEQ multiplex PCR, while the TCRdb copy is restricted to in-frame clones and leaves out a portion. The data contain over 200,000 clones, more than 70% of them singletons. Sequenced material: PBMCs, taken after 12 months of ibrutinib treatment. Every receptor here comes from a human donor with chronic lymphocytic leukemia. The CDR3 runs from the conserved cysteine through the conserved F or W. Each record gives: V gene, D gene, J gene, CDR3 protein. The D gene is left open where the match is weak.

TRBV7-9	.	TRBJ1-3	CASRPSGNTIYF
TRBV19	.	TRBJ1-1	CASSIGQLNTEAFF
TRBV5-4	.	TRBJ2-1	CASSAYREQFF
TRBV4-1	TRBD2	TRBJ2-7	CASSLHPSGGISYEQYF
TRBV28	TRBD2	TRBJ2-1	CASRPSGGEQFF
TRBV28	TRBD1	TRBJ1-2	CASTIQGIYGYTF
TRBV11-2	TRBD2	TRBJ2-7	CASSHPRTSGNTYEQYF
TRBV4-1	TRBD1	TRBJ1-1	CASSPGTGNTEAFF
TRBV10-3	TRBD1	TRBJ2-7	CAISGLRDRVGYEQYF
TRBV9	.	TRBJ2-1	CASSVVSGSSYNEQFF
TRBV7-2	.	TRBJ2-3	CASSLGGFGDTQYF